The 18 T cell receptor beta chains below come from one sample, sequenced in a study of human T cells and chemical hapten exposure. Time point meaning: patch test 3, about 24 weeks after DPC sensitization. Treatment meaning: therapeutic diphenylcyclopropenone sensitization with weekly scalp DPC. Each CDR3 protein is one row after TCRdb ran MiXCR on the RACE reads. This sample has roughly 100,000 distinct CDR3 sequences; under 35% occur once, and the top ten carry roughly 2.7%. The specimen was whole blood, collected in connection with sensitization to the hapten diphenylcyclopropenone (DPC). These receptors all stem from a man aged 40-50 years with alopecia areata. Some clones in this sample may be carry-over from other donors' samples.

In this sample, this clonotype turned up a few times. The DNA for the CDR3 is TGCGCCAGCAGCTTGGACCGACTAGGGGGAACCGGGGAGCTGTTTTTT. Translation gives CASSLDRLGGTGELFF. This rearrangement joins TRBV5-1 to TRBJ2-2, with D tentatively TRBD1 or TRBD2 (6 bases each). V lost 0 bases, J lost 5 bases, and 14 bases lay in between. There are 16 residues in the CDR3. Germline assignment: CDR1 SGHRS and CDR2 YFSETQ.

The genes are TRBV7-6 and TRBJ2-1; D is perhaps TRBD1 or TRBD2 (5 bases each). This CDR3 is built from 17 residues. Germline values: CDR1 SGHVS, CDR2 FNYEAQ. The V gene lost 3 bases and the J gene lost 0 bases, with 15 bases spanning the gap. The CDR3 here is CASSFGPGRSSYNEQFF. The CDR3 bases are TGTGCCAGCAGCTTTGGGCCGGGACGGAGCTCCTACAATGAGCAGTTCTTC.

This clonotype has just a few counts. This CDR3 reads CASSPSRGSYEQYF. In DNA form, the CDR3 reads TGTGCCAGCAGCCCGTCGCGGGGCTCCTACGAGCAGTACTTC. This chain connects TRBV3-1 to TRBJ2-7; tentative D call: TRBD2 (6 bases). V was pared by 4 bases and J by 0 bases, with 10 bases between. The CDR3 extends over 14 amino acids. The germline gives CDR1 LGHDT, CDR2 YNNKEL (reference sequence).

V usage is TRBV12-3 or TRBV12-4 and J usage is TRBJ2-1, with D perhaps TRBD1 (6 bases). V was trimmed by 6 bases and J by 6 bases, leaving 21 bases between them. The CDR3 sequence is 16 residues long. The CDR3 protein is CASRLKGDPPGNEQFF. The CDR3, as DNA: TGTGCCAGCAGGCTCAAGGGGGACCCTCCAGGCAATGAGCAGTTCTTC.

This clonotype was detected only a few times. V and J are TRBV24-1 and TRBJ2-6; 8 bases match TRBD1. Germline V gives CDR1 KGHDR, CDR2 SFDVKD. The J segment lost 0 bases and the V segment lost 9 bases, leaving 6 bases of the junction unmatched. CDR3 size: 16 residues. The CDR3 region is CATAGQGFSGANVLTF. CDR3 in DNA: TGTGCCACCGCAGGACAGGGTTTCTCTGGGGCCAACGTCCTGACTTTC.

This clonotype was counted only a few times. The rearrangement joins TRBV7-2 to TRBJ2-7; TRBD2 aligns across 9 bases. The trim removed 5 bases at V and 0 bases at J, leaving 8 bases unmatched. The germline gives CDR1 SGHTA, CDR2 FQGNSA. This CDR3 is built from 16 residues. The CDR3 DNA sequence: TGTGCCAGCAGCCCAGCGGGGGGCTTGAGCTCCTACGAGCAGTACTTC. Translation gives CASSPAGGLSSYEQYF.

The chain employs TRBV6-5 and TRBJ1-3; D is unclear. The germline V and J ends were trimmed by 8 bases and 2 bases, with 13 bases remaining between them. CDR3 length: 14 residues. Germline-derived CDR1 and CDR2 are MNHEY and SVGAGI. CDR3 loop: CASAVFEAGNTIYF. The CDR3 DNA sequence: TGTGCCAGCGCCGTCTTTGAGGCTGGAAACACCATATATTTT.

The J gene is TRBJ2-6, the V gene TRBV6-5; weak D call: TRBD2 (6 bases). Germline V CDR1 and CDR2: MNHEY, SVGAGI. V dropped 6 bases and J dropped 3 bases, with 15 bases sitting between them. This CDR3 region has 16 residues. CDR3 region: CASRAGRFRGANVLTF. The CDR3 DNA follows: TGTGCCAGCAGAGCGGGCAGGTTTCGTGGGGCCAACGTCCTGACTTTC.

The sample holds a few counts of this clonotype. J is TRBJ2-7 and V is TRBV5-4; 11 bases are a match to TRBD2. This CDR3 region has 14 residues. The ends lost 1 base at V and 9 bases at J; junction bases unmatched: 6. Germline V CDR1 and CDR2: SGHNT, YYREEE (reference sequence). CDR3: CASSLKLAGAPQYF. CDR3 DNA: TGTGCCAGCAGCTTGAAACTAGCGGGAGCTCCGCAGTACTTC.

CDR3 DNA: TGTGCCAGCACCCAGATGGCAGGGGCTCTCGGGGAGCTGTTTTTT. As protein: CASTQMAGALGELFF. J is TRBJ2-2 and V is TRBV6-5; possible D gene TRBD1, 6 bases. Looked up from germline, CDR1 is MNHEY and CDR2 is SVGAGI. V dropped 7 bases and J dropped 7 bases, with 19 bases sitting between them. The CDR3 sequence is 15 residues long.

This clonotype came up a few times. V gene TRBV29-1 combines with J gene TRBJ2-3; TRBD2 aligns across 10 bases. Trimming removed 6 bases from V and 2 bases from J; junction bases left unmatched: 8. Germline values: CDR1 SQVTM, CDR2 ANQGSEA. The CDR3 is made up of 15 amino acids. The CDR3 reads CSVVLAGGYTDTQYF. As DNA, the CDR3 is TGCAGCGTCGTGTTAGCGGGAGGATACACAGATACGCAGTATTTT.

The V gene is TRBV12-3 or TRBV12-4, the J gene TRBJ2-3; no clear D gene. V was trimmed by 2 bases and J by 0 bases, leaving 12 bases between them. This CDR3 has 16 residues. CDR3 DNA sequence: TGTGCCAGCAGTTTATGGGGTACCACTAGCACAGATACGCAGTATTTT. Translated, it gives CASSLWGTTSTDTQYF.

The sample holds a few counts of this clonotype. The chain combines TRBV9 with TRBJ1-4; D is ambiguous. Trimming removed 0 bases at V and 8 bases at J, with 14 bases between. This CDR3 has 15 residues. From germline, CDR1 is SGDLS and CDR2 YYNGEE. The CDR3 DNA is TGTGCCAGCAGCGTAGGGGATCTGGGCTACGAAAAACTGTTTTTT. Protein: CASSVGDLGYEKLFF. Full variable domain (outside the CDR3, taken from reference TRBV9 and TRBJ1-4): DSGVTQTPKHLITATGQRVTLRCSPRSGDLSVYWYQQSLDQGLQFLIQYYNGEERAKGNILERFSAQQFPDLHSELNLSSLELGDSALYFCASSVGDLGYEKLFFGSGTQLSVL.

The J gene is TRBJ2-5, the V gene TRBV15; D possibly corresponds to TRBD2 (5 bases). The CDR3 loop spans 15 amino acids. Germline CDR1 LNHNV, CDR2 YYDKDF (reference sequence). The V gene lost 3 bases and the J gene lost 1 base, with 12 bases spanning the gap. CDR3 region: CATSRPQTIQETQYF. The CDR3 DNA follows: TGTGCCACCAGCAGGCCTCAGACTATCCAAGAGACCCAGTACTTC.

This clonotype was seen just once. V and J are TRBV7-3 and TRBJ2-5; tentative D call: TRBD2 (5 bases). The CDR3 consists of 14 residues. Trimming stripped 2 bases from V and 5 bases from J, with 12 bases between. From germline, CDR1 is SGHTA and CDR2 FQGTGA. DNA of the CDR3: TGTGCCAGCAGCTTATCACGGGGTTCGGAGACCCAGTACTTC. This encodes CASSLSRGSETQYF.

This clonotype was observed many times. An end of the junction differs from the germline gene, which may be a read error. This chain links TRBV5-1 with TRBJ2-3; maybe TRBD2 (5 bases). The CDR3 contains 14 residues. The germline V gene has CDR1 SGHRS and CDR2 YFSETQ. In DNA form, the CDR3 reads TGTGCCAGCAGCTTAAGCGGAAGCACAGATACGCAGTATTTT. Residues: CASSLSGSTDTQYF.

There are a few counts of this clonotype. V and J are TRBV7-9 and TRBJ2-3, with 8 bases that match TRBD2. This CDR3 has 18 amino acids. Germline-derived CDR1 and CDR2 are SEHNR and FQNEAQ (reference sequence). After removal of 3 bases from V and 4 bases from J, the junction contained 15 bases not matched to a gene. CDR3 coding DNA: TGTGCCAGCAGCTTCTGGGGAAGGAGCGGGAGCTTGGCAGATACGCAGTATTTT. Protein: CASSFWGRSGSLADTQYF.

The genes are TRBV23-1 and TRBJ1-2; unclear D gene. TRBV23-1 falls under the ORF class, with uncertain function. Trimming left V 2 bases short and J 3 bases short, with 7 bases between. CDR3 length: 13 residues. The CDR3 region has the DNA TGCGCCAGCAGTCAACGCAGCCACTATGGCTACACCTTC. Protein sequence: CASSQRSHYGYTF.